A selection of T cell receptor beta chains follows, all from one sample in a study of OX40 agonist ivuxolimab in advanced cancers. Data came from immunoSEQ multiplex PCR; TCRdb stores just in-frame clones and leaves some out. Among about 58,000 clones listed, 75% to 90% were seen once. The sample in question was CD4+ or CD8+ T cells sorted from blood, obtained in a trial of the OX40 agonist ivuxolimab. All receptors derive from an adult with an advanced solid tumor such as melanoma, head and neck, liver or kidney cancer. Both conserved end residues are part of each CDR3. A D gene is named only where the DNA matches it firmly. Size is stated for part of the rows, as once, few or many counts, or as a class when the clone is expanded.

j_call d_call v_call clone_size cdr3_aa cdr3_nt
TRBJ2-5 - TRBV2 - CASSVGETQYF TGTGCCAGCAGTGTCGGAGAGACCCAGTACTTC
TRBJ1-2 TRBD1 TRBV6-5 - CASRQTGGAIGYTF TGTGCCAGCAGGCAGACAGGGGGCGCGATTGGCTACACCTTC
TRBJ2-7 - TRBV10-2 few CASSDPGSYEQYF TGCGCCAGCAGTGATCCAGGCTCGTACGAGCAGTACTTC
TRBJ2-7 - TRBV6-5 - CASSPDGGAAYEQYF TGTGCCAGCAGCCCCGATGGGGGAGCGGCCTACGAGCAGTACTTC
TRBJ1-5 TRBD1 TRBV5-1 - CASSLDLGDSSNQPQHF TGCGCCAGCAGCTTGGACCTCGGGGACAGTAGCAATCAGCCCCAGCATTTT
TRBJ2-5 - TRBV5-6 once CASSFPAGQETQYF TGTGCCAGCAGCTTCCCAGCAGGCCAAGAGACCCAGTACTTC
TRBJ1-6 - TRBV7-9 - CASSSKAGANSPLHF TGTGCCAGCAGCAGTAAAGCTGGGGCTAATTCACCCCTCCACTTT
TRBJ2-1 - TRBV2 - CASSVYRVDRSLSYNEQFF TGTGCCAGCAGCGTGTATAGGGTCGACCGGTCCCTCTCCTACAATGAGCAGTTCTTC
TRBJ1-4 - TRBV6-6 - CASSYRGLNEKLFF TGTGCCAGCAGTTACAGGGGGTTAAATGAAAAACTGTTTTTT
TRBJ1-5 - TRBV4-1 - CASSQIPGGNQPQHF TGCGCCAGCAGCCAAATCCCTGGAGGCAATCAGCCCCAGCATTTT
TRBJ1-3 - TRBV5-5 - CASSLGIAGQTGNTIYF TGTGCCAGCAGCTTGGGTATAGCTGGACAGACAGGAAACACCATATATTTT
TRBJ2-3 TRBD2 TRBV5-1 - CASSPRLAGGFTDTQYF TGCGCCAGCAGCCCAAGACTAGCGGGGGGTTTCACAGATACGCAGTATTTT
TRBJ1-5 TRBD1 TRBV28 - CASRKDRDNQPQHF TGTGCCAGCAGAAAGGACAGGGACAATCAGCCCCAGCATTTT
TRBJ1-2 TRBD1 TRBV11-2 - CASSSDRGYGYTF TGTGCCAGCAGCTCCGACAGGGGGTATGGCTACACCTTC
TRBJ2-3 TRBD2 TRBV19 - CASSGPSGGLVTDTQYF TGTGCCAGTAGTGGGCCTAGCGGGGGGCTTGTCACAGATACGCAGTATTTT
TRBJ2-3 - TRBV9 once CASSVEGDTQYF TGTGCCAGCAGCGTAGAAGGAGATACGCAGTATTTT
TRBJ2-7 - TRBV5-6 - CASSLAGGSYEQYF TGTGCCAGCAGCTTGGCTGGGGGCTCCTACGAGCAGTACTTC
TRBJ1-2 - TRBV28 - CASSLGAGKGYTF TGTGCCAGCAGTTTAGGGGCAGGGAAGGGCTACACCTTC
TRBJ2-2 - TRBV6-1 once CASSVTQTGELFF TGTGCCAGCAGTGTAACACAGACCGGGGAGCTGTTTTTT
TRBJ2-1 TRBD2 TRBV4-1 - CASSQGGLAGGGEQFF TGCGCCAGCAGCCAAGGGGGACTAGCGGGGGGCGGAGAGCAGTTCTTC
TRBJ2-7 - TRBV27 - CASSFDRTYEQYF TGTGCCAGCAGTTTCGACAGAACCTACGAGCAGTACTTC
TRBJ1-2 TRBD1 TRBV6-6 - CASSNAVGQGHGYTF TGTGCCAGCAGTAACGCCGTGGGACAGGGGCATGGCTACACCTTC
TRBJ1-3 - TRBV28 - CASSFSHGEPNSGNTIYF TGTGCCAGCAGTTTCTCCCACGGGGAGCCAAACTCTGGAAACACCATATATTTT
TRBJ2-5 TRBD2 TRBV7-2 - CASSQSGGGSGTQYF TGTGCCAGCAGCCAATCCGGCGGGGGGTCCGGGACCCAGTACTTC
TRBJ2-3 TRBD2 TRBV7-2 - CASTSSGAGTDTQYF TGTGCCAGCACTTCCAGCGGGGCGGGGACAGATACGCAGTATTTT
TRBJ2-5 - TRBV6-1 - CASSESPGLGETQYF TGTGCCAGCAGTGAATCCCCGGGTTTAGGGGAGACCCAGTACTTC
TRBJ2-5 - TRBV5-1 - CASSAGGRLGETQYF TGCGCCAGCAGCGCCGGAGGACGTCTCGGGGAGACCCAGTACTTC
TRBJ1-6 TRBD1 TRBV19 - CATRQGAGSYNSPLHF TGTGCCACCAGACAGGGTGCGGGCTCCTATAATTCACCCCTCCACTTT
TRBJ1-4 TRBD1 TRBV28 once CASMAGGFEKLFF TGTGCCAGCATGGCAGGGGGCTTTGAAAAACTGTTTTTT
TRBJ1-2 - TRBV6-1 - CASNYGEGYTF TGTGCCAGCAACTACGGGGAGGGCTACACCTTC
TRBJ2-7 TRBD2 TRBV28 - CASSLLAGGDEQYF TGTGCCAGCAGTTTATTAGCGGGGGGCGACGAGCAGTACTTC
TRBJ2-4 TRBD2 TRBV7-8 - CASSSGLAGRIQYF TGTGCCAGCAGCTCCGGACTAGCGGGGCGCATTCAGTACTTC
TRBJ1-2 TRBD1 TRBV7-8 - CASSTQGATNGYTF TGTGCCAGCAGCACCCAGGGGGCCACTAATGGCTACACCTTC
TRBJ2-3 - TRBV19 once CASGTTGNADTQYF TGTGCCAGCGGGACAACAGGGAACGCAGATACGCAGTATTTT
TRBJ2-2 - TRBV5-1 - CASSPDPGALFF TGCGCCAGCAGCCCGGATCCGGGGGCGCTGTTTTTT
TRBJ2-5 TRBD1 TRBV12-5 - CASALGQGMSETQYF TGTGCTAGTGCCCTTGGACAGGGGATGTCAGAGACCCAGTACTTC
TRBJ1-5 - TRBV9 - CASSVEGRRNQPQHF TGTGCCAGCAGCGTAGAGGGGAGGCGAAATCAGCCCCAGCATTTT